Sequencing of this T cell receptor (beta chain) was carried out in a study of T cell responses to AZD1222 COVID-19 vaccine. Overall study findings and caveats: Vaccine-related CD4 TCRs covered spike, predominating at 160-218 and 743-854. Unmutated regions of variants are reportedly targeted by nearly half of spike-specific TCRs. Spike-specific TCRs gained breadth and depth after people received two AZD1222 doses. Donors were chiefly white British, with a greater number of females, and clonal diversity was perhaps underestimated.

The assay was immunoSEQ multiplex PCR, and TCRdb's table has in-frame clones only and misses some. The data show approximately 100,000 clones, approximately 90% seen once. CDR3 length equals 12 residues. From germline, CDR1 is SEHNR and CDR2 FQNEAQ (reference sequence). As regards this clone: The antigen is undetermined. A read error may produce the germline difference seen at one junction end.

J is TRBJ2-7 and V is TRBV7-9, with 9 bases matching TRBD1. This clonotype originated in an adult who received the AZD1222 COVID-19 vaccine. Sequences were derived from peripheral blood, sampled 28 days after the second AZD1222 dose. CDR3 coding DNA: TGTGCCAGCAGCTTAGTTGGGACAGGGTACGACTTC. Translating it yields CASSLVGTGYDF.